This TCR beta chain is drawn from a study of shared clonotypes between healthy human individuals. Study-wide context: The donor group consisted of two women and three men, aged 18 to 49.

Regarding the study as a whole: Clonotypes shared by all four sorted-subset donors had higher generation probabilities than non-shared clonotypes. Among donors, clonotype sharing was expected to be affected by sequencing depth.

The protocol was immunoSEQ multiplex PCR, while the TCRdb copy is restricted to in-frame clones and leaves out a portion. The data show 2 million to 2.5 million clones, approximately 93% seen once. The CDR3 extends over 17 amino acids. Germline CDR1 MDHEN, CDR2 SYDVKM. V was shortened by 7 bases and J by 2 bases, with 21 bases between the two germline ends. In its sample, this clone was seen once. Its antigen is as yet unknown. The source is a young man in good health. Some clones in this sample may be carry-over from other donors' samples. Material for sequencing was naive CD4+ T cells from PBMCs. Subset reported: CD45RA+ positively selected. This chain links TRBV28 with TRBJ1-5; TRBD1 might be the D (5 bases). Written as DNA, the CDR3 is TGTGCCAGCACCCGCGGGGGGGGGATGAAACGCAATCAGCCCCAGCATTTT. It is translated as CASTRGGGMKRNQPQHF.